This T cell receptor (beta chain) was recovered during a study of T cells after yellow fever vaccination. Study background: Where fractions had low cell numbers, libraries were prepared from them with the SMART-Seq v4 Ultra Low Input RNA kit. The study, taken as a whole, reports: FACS-sorted repertoires could harbor abundant contaminating bulk-population clonotypes. Just a small share of clonotypes turned up in the CD4 compartment as well as the CD8 compartment. Clones that expanded after primary vaccination mostly reappeared after the booster (96% CD4, around 87% CD8).

TCRdb recomputed calls from the 5' RACE reads with MiXCR, one row per CDR3 protein. The sample has roughly 27,000 distinct CDR3 sequences, around 5% seen once. V shed 5 bases, J shed 2 bases, and the junction held 6 bases outside the gene matches. Germline CDR1 MDHEN, CDR2 SYDVKM. CDR3 length: 14 residues. This clonotype occurred many times. Its specificity is unknown. Sequenced material: CD8+ T cells sorted from PBMCs, taken 10 days after the yellow fever booster vaccination. The TCR was taken from a young man who received the YFV17D yellow fever vaccine. This chain joins TRBV28 and TRBJ2-7, with 7 positions matching TRBD1. The CDR3 loop reads CASSRETGTYEQYF. DNA for the CDR3: TGTGCCAGCAGTAGGGAGACAGGGACCTACGAGCAGTACTTC.